One and the same sample provided the 8 T cell receptor beta chains below, sequenced in a study of blood T cell repertoires in COVID-19. Profiled with immunoSEQ multiplex PCR; TCRdb holds only in-frame clones, not every one. The sample contains some 300,000 clones, 80% to 90% of which appear only once. Material for sequencing was peripheral blood. The receptor set was obtained from a woman aged 45-65 years with COVID-19, enrolled during active disease.

The chain couples TRBV7-3 to TRBJ2-1, with D possibly matching TRBD2 (5 bases). There are 15 residues in the CDR3. Germline CDR1 reads SGHTA; CDR2 reads FQGTGA. The ends were cut back, 4 bases at V and 4 bases at J, with 14 bases in the middle. The CDR3, as DNA: TGTGCCAGCAGCTCATCTAGAGGGATGTACAATGAGCAGTTCTTC. Translated, it gives CASSSSRGMYNEQFF.

The gene calls are TRBV7-3 and TRBJ2-2, with 10 bases identical to TRBD2. Germline V gene sequence: CDR1 SGHTA, CDR2 FQGTGA. With V trimmed by 2 bases and J by 4 bases, 1 base remained unmatched. This CDR3 spans 15 amino acids. This CDR3 reads CASSLASGGTGELFF. In DNA, the CDR3 is TGTGCCAGCAGCTTAGCTAGCGGGGGCACCGGGGAGCTGTTTTTT.

The rearrangement uses TRBV4-3 and TRBJ1-5; D possibly corresponds to TRBD1 (5 bases). The germline V and J ends were trimmed by 0 bases and 7 bases, with 13 bases remaining between them. Germline CDR1 is LGHNA and CDR2 is YSLEER. This CDR3 comprises 15 residues. CDR3 bases: TGCGCCAGCAGCCAAGAGTTCCAGGGCGGCCAGCCCCAGCATTTT. Translated: CASSQEFQGGQPQHF.

The genes are TRBV5-1 and TRBJ2-1; maybe TRBD1 (6 bases). The CDR3 has 14 residues. V shed 2 bases and J shed 5 bases, with 11 bases lying between them. Germline V lookup: CDR1 SGHRS, CDR2 YFSETQ. CDR3 in DNA: TGCGCCAGCAGCTTCAGGACAGAAAACAATGAGCAGTTCTTC. The encoded protein is CASSFRTENNEQFF.

The rearrangement joins TRBV7-9 to TRBJ2-5, with 9 bases aligning to TRBD2. Trimming took 1 base from V and 5 from J; bases not matched to a gene: 8. Germline values: CDR1 SEHNR, CDR2 FQNEAQ (reference sequence). The CDR3 has 16 amino acids. CDR3 amino acids: CASSLDQAGGWETQYF. For the CDR3, the DNA is TGTGCCAGCAGCTTAGATCAAGCGGGAGGTTGGGAGACCCAGTACTTC.

J is TRBJ2-7 and V is TRBV5-1, with D possibly matching TRBD2 (6 bases). Germline V gene data show CDR1 as SGHRS and CDR2 as YFSETQ. CDR3 size: 18 residues. Trimming took off 1 base at V and 2 bases at J, with 22 bases between the two ends. CDR3 sequence: CASSLSVGTGLPTYEQYF. As DNA, the CDR3 is TGCGCCAGCAGCTTGTCAGTAGGAACGGGACTGCCCACCTACGAGCAGTACTTC.

This clone has a single count. The chain carries TRBV7-6 and TRBJ1-5; D not certain. Germline loops: CDR1 SGHVS, CDR2 FNYEAQ. The V end was cut by 1 base, the J end by 4 bases, with 17 bases between. This CDR3 spans 17 amino acids. CDR3 in amino acids: CASSLGSGGPRNQPQHF. The CDR3 nucleotides are TGTGCCAGCAGCTTAGGGTCAGGAGGCCCTAGAAATCAGCCCCAGCATTTT.

This sequence joins TRBV18 and TRBJ2-1; 9 nucleotides align to TRBD2. Unmatched junction bases numbered 17, after V lost 0 bases and J lost 2 bases. Germline CDR1 KGHSH, CDR2 LQKENI. The CDR3 totals 21 residues. This CDR3 reads CASSPPVKAPRGRATYNEQFF. CDR3 bases: TGTGCCAGCTCACCACCGGTTAAAGCCCCCCGCGGGAGGGCAACCTACAATGAGCAGTTCTTC.